This entry lists 20 T cell receptor beta chains sequenced from one sample in a study of shared clonotypes between healthy human individuals. Terminally differentiated effector memory CD45RA+ cells were left out of the naive CD8 fraction, which was CD45RO-negative and positively selected for CCR7. The assay was immunoSEQ multiplex PCR, and TCRdb's table has in-frame clones only and misses some. Counted here are about 590,000 clones, around 95% occurring once; the ten biggest clones make up around 0.11%. Material for sequencing was naive CD8+ T cells sorted from blood. Receptor source: a young woman in good health.

The chain carries TRBV2 and TRBJ2-3; the match to TRBD1 covers 7 bases. CDR1 SNHLY and CDR2 FYNNEI come from the germline V gene. J lost 2 bases, V lost 4 bases, and 9 bases had no gene match. The CDR3 sequence is 16 residues long. CDR3 DNA: TGTGCCAGCAGTGTATTAGTTCAGGGGGTCACAGATACGCAGTATTTT. It specifies CASSVLVQGVTDTQYF.

This clone has only one observation. With a much larger clone just one base away, this may be a read error. This chain connects TRBV5-6 to TRBJ1-1; unclear D gene. The CDR3 is made up of 11 amino acids. The V gene lost 0 bases and the J gene lost 6 bases, with 3 bases spanning the gap. Germline V gene sequence: CDR1 SGHDT, CDR2 YYEEEE. CDR3 nucleotide sequence: TGTGCCAGCAGCTTGGGGCCTGAAGCTTTCTTT. It encodes CASSLGPEAFF.

The chain carries TRBV5-6 and TRBJ1-5; D unresolved. V lost 4 bases and J 3 bases, leaving 11 bases between the germline ends. Germline V gives CDR1 SGHDT, CDR2 YYEEEE. The CDR3 has 14 residues. The CDR3: CASSPHGYNQPQHF. The CDR3 coding sequence is TGTGCCAGCAGCCCCCACGGGTACAATCAGCCCCAGCATTTT. Filled out from reference TRBV5-6 and TRBJ1-5, the complete variable domain reads DAGVTQSPTHLIKTRGQQVTLRCSPKSGHDTVSWYQQALGQGPQFIFQYYEEEERQRGNFPDRFSGHQFPNYSSELNVNALLLGDSALYLCASSPHGYNQPQHFGDGTRLSIL.

The rearrangement uses TRBV5-1 and TRBJ2-7; 13 nucleotides align to TRBD2. Germline values: CDR1 SGHRS, CDR2 YFSETQ. V shed 0 bases and J 3 bases; nucleotides not matched to a gene: 0. This CDR3 contains 15 residues. The CDR3 region is CASSLGLAGGYEQYF. CDR3 bases: TGCGCCAGCAGCTTGGGACTAGCGGGAGGCTACGAGCAGTACTTC.

This chain uses TRBV11-2 with TRBJ2-7; 7 nucleotides line up with TRBD2. After removal of 3 bases from V and 6 bases from J, the junction contained 8 bases not matched to a gene. Germline CDR1 and CDR2: SGHAT and FQNNGV. The CDR3 runs to 14 residues. The CDR3 sequence: CASSLGLGGTEQYF. Written as DNA, the CDR3 is TGTGCCAGCAGCTTGGGATTGGGGGGGACCGAGCAGTACTTC. The full variable domain, with the rest looked up from reference TRBV11-2 and TRBJ2-7, is EAGVAQSPRYKIIEKRQSVAFWCNPISGHATLYWYQQILGQGPKLLIQFQNNGVVDDSQLPKDRFSAERLKGVDSTLKIQPAKLEDSAVYLCASSLGLGGTEQYFGPGTRLTVT.

The V call is TRBV19, the J call TRBJ2-2; D is possibly TRBD1 (6 bases). In germline, CDR1 is LNHDA, CDR2 SQIVND (reference sequence). The length of the CDR3 is 15 residues. V was clipped by 5 bases and J by 2 bases, with 12 bases between them. The DNA of the CDR3 is TGTGCCAGTAGTCAGGACAGACTCAACACCGGGGAGCTGTTTTTT. Translation: CASSQDRLNTGELFF. Full variable domain (remainder filled in from reference TRBV19 and TRBJ2-2): DGGITQSPKYLFRKEGQNVTLSCEQNLNHDAMYWYRQDPGQGLRLIYYSQIVNDFQKGDIAEGYSVSREKKESFPLTVTSAQKNPTAFYLCASSQDRLNTGELFFGEGSRLTVL.

This clone was found once. The genes are TRBV19 and TRBJ1-1, with a possible D match to TRBD1 (5 bases). Germline loops: CDR1 LNHDA, CDR2 SQIVND (reference sequence). Between the trimmed V and J ends, which lost 8 bases and 4 bases, there was a span of 11 bases. The CDR3 is made up of 12 amino acids. DNA for the CDR3: TGTGCCAGTGTACTGGGGGGCACTGAAGCTTTCTTT. This encodes CASVLGGTEAFF.

V and J are TRBV5-1 and TRBJ1-1; the D is unclear. The V and J ends lost 2 bases and 2 bases respectively, with 13 bases between them. CDR1 is SGHRS, CDR2 YFSETQ, per germline. CDR3 length equals 15 residues. The CDR3 spells CASSFRPGGNTEAFF. The CDR3 nucleotides are TGCGCCAGCAGCTTCAGACCCGGAGGAAACACTGAAGCTTTCTTT.

A few counts support this clone. This rearrangement joins TRBV7-2 to TRBJ1-1; D is possibly TRBD1 (5 bases). The CDR3 runs to 13 residues. Germline assignment: CDR1 SGHTA and CDR2 FQGNSA. V gave up 6 bases and J gave up 6 bases, with 14 bases separating them. CDR3: CASSIYLGAEAFF. CDR3 sequence (DNA): TGTGCCAGCAGTATTTATCTGGGGGCTGAAGCTTTCTTT.

V and J are TRBV10-3 and TRBJ1-5, with 7 nucleotides matching TRBD1. The V gene end was trimmed by 2 bases and the J gene end by 3 bases; junction bases not matched to a gene: 4. This CDR3 is built from 15 residues. Germline loops: CDR1 ENHRY, CDR2 SYGVKD. This CDR3 is CAISETGVSNQPQHF. As DNA, the CDR3 is TGTGCCATCAGTGAGACAGGGGTTTCCAATCAGCCCCAGCATTTT.

The gene calls are TRBV7-9 and TRBJ2-7; D is uncertain. The V gene lost 3 bases and the J gene lost 3 bases, with 6 bases spanning the gap. The CDR3 length is 12 residues. CDR1 and CDR2 from the germline V gene are SEHNR and FQNEAQ (reference sequence). CDR3 bases: TGTGCCAGCAGCTTGTCTGGCTACGAGCAGTACTTC. This gives the protein CASSLSGYEQYF.

The chain joins TRBV19 to TRBJ2-1, with TRBD2 matching 9 bases. This CDR3 has 16 residues. V lost 0 bases to trimming and J lost 5 bases; unmatched junction nucleotides: 5. Germline-derived CDR1 and CDR2 are LNHDA and SQIVND (reference sequence). The CDR3 DNA follows: TGTGCCAGTAGTATAGACCAGGGACTAGCCGACAATGAGCAGTTCTTC. As protein: CASSIDQGLADNEQFF.

The chain combines TRBV4-1 with TRBJ2-7; 10 positions agree with TRBD2. CDR1 MGHRA and CDR2 YSYEKL come from the germline V gene. The CDR3 contains 17 residues. J lost 2 bases, V lost 4 bases, and 11 bases had no gene match. Written as DNA, the CDR3 is TGCGCCAGCAGCCCCCGTCCGGGACTAGCGTCTACCTACGAGCAGTACTTC. This gives the protein CASSPRPGLASTYEQYF.

V gene TRBV9 combines with J gene TRBJ2-2, with 7 bases that match TRBD1. V was pared by 6 bases and J by 7 bases, with 9 bases of the junction left unmatched. Germline assignment: CDR1 SGDLS and CDR2 YYNGEE. The CDR3 extends over 14 amino acids. Written as DNA, the CDR3 is TGTGCCAGCAACGACAGGGAAGGGGACGGGGAGCTGTTTTTT. This sequence encodes CASNDREGDGELFF. Combining the CDR3 with reference TRBV9 and TRBJ2-2 gives the whole variable domain DSGVTQTPKHLITATGQRVTLRCSPRSGDLSVYWYQQSLDQGLQFLIQYYNGEERAKGNILERFSAQQFPDLHSELNLSSLELGDSALYFCASNDREGDGELFFGEGSRLTVL.

Comments on this clone: At one of its ends the junction is not consistent with the germline gene, which may arise from a read error. The J gene is TRBJ1-1, the V gene TRBV27; the match to TRBD1 covers 7 bases. Germline V gene data show CDR1 as MNHEY and CDR2 as SMNVEV (reference sequence). CDR3 length: 17 residues. CDR3: CASSLSSAGTVPLEAFF. The DNA for the CDR3 is TGTGCCAGCAGTCTATCATCTGCCGGGACAGTACCTCTTGAAGCTTTCTTT.

V is TRBV6-4 and J is TRBJ1-1, with D possibly TRBD1 on 6 matching bases. CDR1 is MRHNA, CDR2 SNTAGT, per germline. This CDR3 has 13 amino acids. Trimming took 3 bases from V and 6 from J, leaving 11 bases between them. CDR3 in amino acids: CASSEGGSSEAFF. CDR3 sequence (DNA): TGTGCCAGCAGTGAAGGGGGTAGTTCTGAAGCTTTCTTT.

This chain joins TRBV19 and TRBJ2-3; either TRBD1 or TRBD2 may fit D (5 bases each). V lost 2 bases and J 3 bases, leaving 15 bases between the germline ends. Per the germline V gene, CDR1 is LNHDA and CDR2 is SQIVND (reference sequence). This CDR3 comprises 16 residues. CDR3 amino acids: CASSIRDHTYTDTQYF. The CDR3 DNA sequence: TGTGCCAGTAGTATACGGGACCACACTTATACAGATACGCAGTATTTT.

The chain recombines TRBV19 with TRBJ1-2; D is undetermined. This CDR3 is built from 12 residues. Germline CDR1 LNHDA, CDR2 SQIVND (reference sequence). Trimming removed 7 bases at V and 4 bases at J, with 10 bases between. CDR3 region: CASNGLGYGYTF. CDR3 nucleotide sequence: TGTGCCAGTAATGGGTTAGGCTATGGCTACACCTTC.

The chain recombines TRBV11-2 with TRBJ2-3; 8 positions match TRBD2. The CDR3 is 14 residues long. Looked up from germline, CDR1 is SGHAT and CDR2 is FQNNGV. Trimming cost V 3 bases and J 3 bases; bases outside gene matches: 2. The CDR3: CASSLVAGTDTQYF. The CDR3 DNA sequence: TGTGCCAGCAGCTTGGTAGCGGGAACAGATACGCAGTATTTT.

The chain is built from TRBV27 and TRBJ2-7, with D perhaps assigned TRBD1 or TRBD2 (5 bases each). CDR1 and CDR2 from the germline V gene are MNHEY and SMNVEV (reference sequence). This CDR3 spans 13 amino acids. V was trimmed by 4 bases and J by 5 bases, leaving 12 bases between them. CDR3 DNA: TGTGCCAGCAGTTCCGGGACCCCCAACGAGCAGTACTTC. Protein product: CASSSGTPNEQYF.